The clone carrying this TCR beta chain was counted a few times. Its antigen is still unknown. The CDR3 sequence is 16 residues long. Germline loops: CDR1 SGHRS, CDR2 YFSETQ. The V gene end was trimmed by 0 bases and the J gene end by 4 bases; junction bases not matched to a gene: 3. The source of the sample is a study of beta chain features in type 1 diabetes. In the study overall: No patient-donor differences in age, gender, total cells or subset yield. All samples together contributed 107,917,701 sorted cells for examination.

Regarding the study as a whole: PCR could preferentially amplify shorter templates, alike in patients and controls. In all four CD4+ subsets, TCRB CDR3 length was significantly, moderately reduced in type 1 diabetes. A pattern of fewer insertions and more deletions at VDJ junctions was seen in type 1 diabetes patients.

Isolated RNA was reverse transcribed in full, so expressed TCRB transcripts were sequenced. Libraries were prepared by immunoSEQ multiplex PCR; TCRdb keeps only in-frame clonotypes and omits some of them. Of 600,000 to 700,000 clones in the sample, roughly 13% are singletons; the top ten hold less than 0.025%. Sequencing was carried out using naive CD4+ T cells from blood. This TCR was recovered from a man aged 18 to 30 with type 1 diabetes. V gene TRBV5-1 combines with J gene TRBJ2-2; 10 nucleotides align to TRBD1. CDR3 in amino acids: CASSLGTGGTTGELFF. The CDR3 bases are TGCGCCAGCAGCTTGGGGACAGGGGGTACCACCGGGGAGCTGTTTTTT.